The clone carrying this T cell receptor beta chain has at least ten counts. As yet, its antigen is unknown. These data come from a study of T cells in Graves' hyperthyroidism and ophthalmopathy. Study-level findings and limits: The model's output predicted ophthalmopathy at a median of about 5.9 months prior to onset. The blood repertoire included most of the expanded thyroid clonotypes above 0.001.

Regions amplified from RNA transcripts were the TCR beta CDR3 regions. First-round RT-PCR with HTBI primers amplified the TCR CDR3 region. TCRdb reanalysed the multiplex PCR reads using MiXCR and keeps one entry per CDR3 protein. The sample includes about 400,000 distinct CDR3 sequences, over 10% of them seen just once. These patients, aged 18 to 65, had recently diagnosed hyperthyroidism lasting under 2 months. Lactation, pregnancy, other autoimmune disease or uncontrolled infection led to exclusion of patients. This CDR3 is built from 14 residues. The V end lost 5 bases, the J end lost 1 base, and 10 bases lay between the germline ends. Germline V gene data show CDR1 as LNHDA and CDR2 as SQIVND (reference sequence).

This clonotype was obtained from a young woman with Graves' hyperthyroidism. The sequenced material came from blood. V usage is TRBV19 and J usage is TRBJ2-3; weak D call: TRBD1 (6 bases). In DNA form, the CDR3 reads TGTGCCAGTAGTTTGACAGGACGCACAGATACGCAGTATTTT. It is translated as CASSLTGRTDTQYF.